In this sample, the clone carrying this T cell receptor beta chain turned up many times. The CDR3 regions of TCR beta were amplified from RNA transcripts. With the HTBI primer set, the TCR CDR3 went through a first round of RT-PCR. TCRdb redid the calling of the multiplex PCR reads with MiXCR, one entry per CDR3 protein. The sample has a few hundred thousand distinct CDR3 sequences, roughly 15% seen once. These data belong to a study of T cells in Graves' hyperthyroidism and ophthalmopathy. The germline gives CDR1 LGHDT, CDR2 YNNKEL (reference sequence). Trimming pared 1 base from V and 9 bases from J, leaving 16 bases between. The CDR3 is 15 residues long.

The TCR sequence derives from a woman between 40 and 50 years old with Graves' ophthalmopathy. J is TRBJ2-1 and V is TRBV3-1, with D tentatively TRBD1 (5 bases). The sequenced sample was blood. The CDR3 DNA follows: TGTGCCAGCAGCCAAGGTGTGGGGCCCCGCGGTGAGCAGTTCTTC. Translating it yields CASSQGVGPRGEQFF.